This TCR beta chain derives from a study of long-term antiretroviral therapy in people with HIV. The CDR3 consists of 16 residues. Germline values: CDR1 MNHEY, CDR2 SVGAGI. With 3 bases removed from V and 0 bases from J, the gap between germline ends came to 9 bases. The table lists this clone with a count of one. The target antigen is unknown. The immunoSEQ assay was v3.0, run at survey level. Generated by immunoSEQ multiplex PCR, the TCRdb table keeps only in-frame clones and is missing some. The sample shows about 21,000 clones, about 81% of them seen only once. Study results and caveats: Pre-ART clonal expansions dominated every time point's repertoire. Controls exceeded HIV repertoires in CDR3 length range. Missing from the dataset were any data on ART adherence, viral resistance or therapy changes.

This TCR came from a man younger than 35 with HIV. The sequences come from unsorted PBMCs, collected 0.9 years after starting antiretroviral therapy. This chain links TRBV6-5 with TRBJ2-6; D is possibly TRBD1 (5 bases). DNA of the CDR3: TGTGCCAGCAGTTATAGGGGTGTCTCTGGGGCCAACGTCCTGACTTTC. Amino acid sequence: CASSYRGVSGANVLTF.